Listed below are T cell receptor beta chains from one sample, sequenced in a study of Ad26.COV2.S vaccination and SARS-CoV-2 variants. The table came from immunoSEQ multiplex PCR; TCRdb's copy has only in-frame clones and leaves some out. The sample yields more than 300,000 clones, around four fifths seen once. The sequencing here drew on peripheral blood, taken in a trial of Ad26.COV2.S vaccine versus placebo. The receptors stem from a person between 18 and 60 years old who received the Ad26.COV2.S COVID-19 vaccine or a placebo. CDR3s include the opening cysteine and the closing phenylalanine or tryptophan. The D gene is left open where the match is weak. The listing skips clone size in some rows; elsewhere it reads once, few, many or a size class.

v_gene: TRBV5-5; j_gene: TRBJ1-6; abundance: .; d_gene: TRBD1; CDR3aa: CASSDQTGLNSPLHF; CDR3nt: TGTGCCAGCAGCGATCAGACAGGGTTGAATTCACCCCTCCACTTT
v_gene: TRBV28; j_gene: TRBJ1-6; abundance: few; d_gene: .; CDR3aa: CASSAPGPNSPLHF; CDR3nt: TGTGCCAGCAGTGCACCGGGACCAAATTCACCCCTCCACTTT
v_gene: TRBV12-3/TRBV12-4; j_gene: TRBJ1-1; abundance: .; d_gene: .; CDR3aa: CASSSTGNTEAFF; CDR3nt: TGTGCCAGCAGTTCGACAGGGAACACTGAAGCTTTCTTT
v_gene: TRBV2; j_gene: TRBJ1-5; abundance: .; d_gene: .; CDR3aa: CASGNYGNQPQHF; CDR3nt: TGTGCCAGCGGAAATTACGGCAATCAGCCCCAGCATTTT
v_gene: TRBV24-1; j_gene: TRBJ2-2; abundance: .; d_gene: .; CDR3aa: CATSVRGRSWELFF; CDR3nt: TGTGCCACCAGCGTGAGGGGCCGGTCTTGGGAGCTGTTTTTT
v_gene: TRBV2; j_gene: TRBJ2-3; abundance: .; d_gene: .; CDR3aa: CASKSTDTQYF; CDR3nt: TGTGCCAGCAAGAGCACAGATACGCAGTATTTT
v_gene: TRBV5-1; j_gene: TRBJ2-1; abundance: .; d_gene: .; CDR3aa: CASSSSALSYNEQFF; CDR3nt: TGCGCCAGCAGCTCTTCCGCCCTTTCCTACAATGAGCAGTTCTTC
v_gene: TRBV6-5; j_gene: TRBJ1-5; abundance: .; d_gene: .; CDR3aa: CASSPRALNQPQHF; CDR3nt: TGTGCCAGCAGTCCCCGGGCCCTCAATCAGCCCCAGCATTTT
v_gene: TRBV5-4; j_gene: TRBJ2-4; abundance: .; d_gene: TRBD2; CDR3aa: CASSLGLAGGLAKNIQYF; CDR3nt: TGTGCCAGCAGCTTGGGGCTAGCGGGGGGACTAGCCAAAAACATTCAGTACTTC
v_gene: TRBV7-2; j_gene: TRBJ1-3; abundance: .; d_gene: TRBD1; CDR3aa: CASSPGTGLSGNTIYF; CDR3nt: TGTGCCAGCAGCCCGGGGACAGGCCTCTCTGGAAACACCATATATTTT
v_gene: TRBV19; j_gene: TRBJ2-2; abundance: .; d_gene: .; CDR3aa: CASSLGINTGELFF; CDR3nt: TGTGCCAGTAGTTTAGGGATAAACACCGGGGAGCTGTTTTTT
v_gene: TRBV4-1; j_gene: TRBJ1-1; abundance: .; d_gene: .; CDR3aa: CASSQTRQGSTEAFF; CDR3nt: TGCGCCAGCAGCCAAACTAGGCAGGGGAGCACTGAAGCTTTCTTT
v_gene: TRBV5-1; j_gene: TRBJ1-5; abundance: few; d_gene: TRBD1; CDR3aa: CASSLGQGPNQPQHF; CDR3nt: TGCGCCAGCAGCTTGGGACAGGGCCCCAATCAGCCCCAGCATTTT
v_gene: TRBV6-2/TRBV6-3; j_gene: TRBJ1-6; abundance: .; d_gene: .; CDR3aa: CASSYPDLPLHF; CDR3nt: TGTGCCAGCAGTTACCCCGACCTCCCCCTCCACTTT
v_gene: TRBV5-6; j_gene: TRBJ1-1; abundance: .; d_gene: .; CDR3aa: CASSRETEAFF; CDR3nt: TGTGCCAGCAGCCGGGAGACTGAAGCTTTCTTT
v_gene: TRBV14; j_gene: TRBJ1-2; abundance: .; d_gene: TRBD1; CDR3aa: CASSQRPTGGIYGYTF; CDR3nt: TGTGCCAGCAGCCAAAGACCCACAGGGGGGATCTATGGCTACACCTTC
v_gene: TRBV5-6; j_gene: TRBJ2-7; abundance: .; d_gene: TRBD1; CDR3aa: CASSLAGQGFGEQYF; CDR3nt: TGTGCCAGCAGCTTGGCGGGACAGGGGTTCGGCGAGCAGTACTTC
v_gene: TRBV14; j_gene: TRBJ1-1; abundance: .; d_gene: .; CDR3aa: CASSHWAGANTEAFF; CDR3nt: TGTGCCAGCAGCCACTGGGCAGGGGCGAACACTGAAGCTTTCTTT
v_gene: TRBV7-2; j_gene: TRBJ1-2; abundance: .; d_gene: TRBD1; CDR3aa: CASSPDRALYYGYTF; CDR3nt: TGTGCCAGCAGTCCGGACAGGGCCCTTTACTATGGCTACACCTTC
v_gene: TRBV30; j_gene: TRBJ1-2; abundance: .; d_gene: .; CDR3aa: CARQRGYGGYTF; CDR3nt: TGTGCCCGCCAGAGGGGGTATGGTGGCTACACCTTC
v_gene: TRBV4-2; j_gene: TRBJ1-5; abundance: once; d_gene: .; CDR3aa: CASSQVLGVGIQPQHF; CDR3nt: TGTGCCAGCAGCCAAGTGTTAGGAGTGGGAATTCAGCCCCAGCATTTT
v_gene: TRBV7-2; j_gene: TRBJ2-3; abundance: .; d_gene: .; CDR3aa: CASSSRPPTDTQYF; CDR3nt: TGTGCCAGCAGCTCGCGGCCACCGACGGATACGCAGTATTTT
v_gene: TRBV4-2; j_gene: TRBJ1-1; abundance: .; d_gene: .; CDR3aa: CASGLDTTEAFF; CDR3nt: TGTGCCAGCGGATTAGACACCACTGAAGCTTTCTTT
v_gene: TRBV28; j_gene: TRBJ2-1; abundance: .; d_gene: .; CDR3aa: CASSRGGGQTYNEQFF; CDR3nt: TGTGCCAGCAGTCGGGGTGGGGGACAAACCTACAATGAGCAGTTCTTC
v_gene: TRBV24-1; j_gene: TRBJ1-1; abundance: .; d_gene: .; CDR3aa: CATSDPHRF; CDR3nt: TGTGCCACCAGTGACCCACACCGATTT
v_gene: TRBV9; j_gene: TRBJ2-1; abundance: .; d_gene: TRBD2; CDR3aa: CASSVPTGTSGGGTPYNEQFF; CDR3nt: TGTGCCAGCAGCGTCCCAACCGGGACTAGCGGGGGGGGAACCCCCTACAATGAGCAGTTCTTC
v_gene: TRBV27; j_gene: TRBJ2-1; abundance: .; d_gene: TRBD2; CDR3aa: CASSPRDYYSYNEQFF; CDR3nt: TGTGCCAGCAGTCCCCGGGACTACTACTCCTACAATGAGCAGTTCTTC
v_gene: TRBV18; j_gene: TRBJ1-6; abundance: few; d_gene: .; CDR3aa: CASRRGLENSPLHF; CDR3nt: TGTGCCAGTCGGCGGGGACTAGAGAATTCACCCCTCCACTTT
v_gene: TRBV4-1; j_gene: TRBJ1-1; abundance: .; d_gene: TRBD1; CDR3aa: CASNLAGGGQMNTEAFF; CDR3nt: TGCGCCAGCAATTTAGCGGGGGGGGGACAGATGAACACTGAAGCTTTCTTT
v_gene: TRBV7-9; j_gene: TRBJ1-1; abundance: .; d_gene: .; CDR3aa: CASFGTANTEAFF; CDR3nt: TGTGCCAGCTTTGGGACGGCGAACACTGAAGCTTTCTTT
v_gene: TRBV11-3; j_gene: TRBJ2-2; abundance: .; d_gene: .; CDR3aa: CASSPFIPGRTGELFF; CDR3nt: TGTGCCAGCAGTCCATTCATTCCGGGCCGCACCGGGGAGCTGTTTTTT
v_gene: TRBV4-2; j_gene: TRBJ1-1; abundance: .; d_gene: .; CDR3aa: CASSQGGGAEAFF; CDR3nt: TGTGCCAGCAGCCAAGGAGGTGGGGCTGAAGCTTTCTTT
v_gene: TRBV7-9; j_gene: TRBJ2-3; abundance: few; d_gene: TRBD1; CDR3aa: CASSLVTGGTDTQYF; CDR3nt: TGTGCCAGCAGCTTAGTTACAGGGGGCACAGATACGCAGTATTTT
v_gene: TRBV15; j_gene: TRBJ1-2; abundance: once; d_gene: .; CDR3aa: CATSRDRSVSYGYTF; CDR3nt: TGTGCCACCAGCAGAGATCGGTCGGTATCCTATGGCTACACCTTC
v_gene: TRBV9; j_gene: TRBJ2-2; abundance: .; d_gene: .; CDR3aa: CASSVALGTGELFF; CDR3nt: TGTGCCAGCAGCGTAGCGCTCGGGACCGGGGAGCTGTTTTTT